This section outlines one T cell receptor beta chain sequence together with its context. Antigen specificity is unknown. The table came from immunoSEQ multiplex PCR; TCRdb's copy has only in-frame clones and leaves some out. This table holds roughly 62,000 clones, about 85% found once. This specimen belongs to a study of OX40 agonist ivuxolimab in advanced cancers. Study at large: Averaging roughly 60 years in age, with a range of about 23 to 85, the cohort was around 83% male.

The study, taken as a whole, reports: The study found that CD8+ T cells averaged more expanded clones than CD4+. Blood T cells, both CD4+ and CD8+, expanded clonally by week 6 at 0.1 to 3.0 mg/kg.

The sequencing used CD4+ or CD8+ T cells sorted from blood, collected in a trial of the OX40 agonist ivuxolimab. The clonotype originates from an adult with an advanced solid tumor such as melanoma, head and neck, liver or kidney cancer.

CDR3 DNA sequence: TGCGCCAGCAGTCAATCGGGCAGGGGAATGAGAAGAAATGAGCAGTTCTTC. This sequence encodes CASSQSGRGMRRNEQFF. The rearrangement joins TRBV23-1 to TRBJ2-1; possibly TRBD1 for D (6 bases). TRBV23-1 is an ORF for which the function is uncertain. The CDR3 runs 17 residues. Trimming took off 0 bases at V and 7 bases at J, with 19 bases between the two ends.